These 29 T cell receptor beta chains were all obtained from the same sample, sequenced in a study of blood T cell repertoires in COVID-19. Repertoires were generated with immunoSEQ multiplex PCR, while TCRdb's copy carries only in-frame clones and drops some. The table has tens of thousands of clones, roughly four fifths seen once. Sequencing was performed on peripheral blood. The receptors stem from a man aged 50 to 59 with active or convalescent COVID-19.

The chain carries TRBV3-1 (or the pseudogene TRBV3-2) and TRBJ2-3, with 8 bases fitting TRBD2. The V gene end was trimmed by 1 base and the J gene end by 2 bases; junction bases not matched to a gene: 5. The CDR3 totals 16 residues. The germline CDR1 and CDR2 sequences are LGHDT and YNNKEL (reference sequence). CDR3 loop: CASSQASGGLTDTQYF. The DNA of the CDR3 is TGTGCCAGCAGCCAAGCCAGCGGGGGCCTCACAGATACGCAGTATTTT.

This sequence joins TRBV6-5 and TRBJ1-2; 7 positions agree with TRBD1. This CDR3 comprises 14 residues. Germline V gene lookup returns CDR1 MNHEY and CDR2 SVGAGI. J gave up 3 bases and V 8 bases, and 9 bases lay outside the gene matches. The chain's CDR3 is CASGEGAGDYGYTF. The CDR3 DNA follows: TGTGCCAGCGGAGAGGGGGCAGGGGACTATGGCTACACCTTC.

The J gene is TRBJ2-7, the V gene TRBV10-2; TRBD1 agrees at 7 bases. CDR3 length: 13 residues. V lost 6 bases and J lost 5; bases outside the gene matches: 7. CDR1 and CDR2 from the germline V gene are WSHSY and SAAADI. CDR3 amino acids: CASSSDRANEQYV. The CDR3 nucleotides are TGCGCCAGCAGCTCCGACAGGGCCAACGAGCAGTACGTC.

The chain employs TRBV5-6 and TRBJ2-1, with 7 nucleotides matching TRBD1. J was trimmed by 13 bases and V by 4 bases; bases with no gene match: 5. The CDR3 is made up of 11 amino acids. Germline loops: CDR1 SGHDT, CDR2 YYEEEE. CDR3 DNA: TGTGCCAGCAGCGGAACAGGGGAACAGTTCTTC. It codes for CASSGTGEQFF.

The chain carries TRBV18 and TRBJ1-1; TRBD1 aligns across 7 bases. Germline CDR1 and CDR2: KGHSH and LQKENI. The length of the CDR3 is 15 residues. The V and J ends lost 6 bases and 1 base, in that order; junction bases with no gene match: 8. The CDR3 DNA reads as TGTGCCAGCTCTCCCCCGACAGGGACGAACACTGAAGCTTTCTTT. Translated: CASSPPTGTNTEAFF.

This chain links TRBV19 with TRBJ2-7, with 7 nucleotides matching TRBD1. Germline lookup yields CDR1 LNHDA and CDR2 SQIVND (reference sequence). There are 14 residues in the CDR3. V shed 5 bases and J 5 bases; nucleotides not matched to a gene: 9. Here the CDR3 DNA reads TGTGCCAGTAGTCGCCTGGACAGGCCTAACGAGCAGTACTTC. Residues: CASSRLDRPNEQYF.

The chain is built from TRBV7-2 and TRBJ1-6; maybe TRBD1 (5 bases). Germline V gene lookup returns CDR1 SGHTA and CDR2 FQGNSA. The CDR3 is 15 amino acids. V gave up 0 bases and J gave up 7 bases, with 10 bases separating them. The CDR3 here is CASSLAPGMNSPLHF. CDR3 DNA sequence: TGTGCCAGCAGCTTAGCTCCAGGGATGAATTCACCCCTCCACTTT. Drawing the rest from reference TRBV7-2 and TRBJ1-6, the complete variable domain is GAGVSQSPSNKVTEKGKDVELRCDPISGHTALYWYRQSLGQGLEFLIYFQGNSAPDKSGLPSDRFSAERTGGSVSTLTIQRTQQEDSAVYLCASSLAPGMNSPLHFGNGTRLTVT.

The rearrangement joins TRBV28 to TRBJ1-2; D gene unclear. The CDR3 totals 14 residues. Per the germline V gene, CDR1 is MDHEN and CDR2 is SYDVKM. V was cut by 3 bases and J by 2 bases, with 10 bases left in between. The CDR3 sequence is CASSLRAINYGYTF. As DNA, the CDR3 is TGTGCCAGCAGTTTGCGGGCCATAAACTATGGCTACACCTTC.

This clone was found once. The chain uses TRBV28 and TRBJ2-6, with 7 bases that match TRBD1. The germline gives CDR1 MDHEN, CDR2 SYDVKM. The CDR3 runs to 17 residues. Unmatched junction bases numbered 9, after V lost 5 bases and J lost 2 bases. The DNA for the CDR3 is TGTGCCAGCAGTGCCAGACAGGGAAGGCCTGGGGCCAACGTCCTGACTTTC. It encodes CASSARQGRPGANVLTF.

This sequence joins TRBV6-5 and TRBJ2-5, with TRBD1 identical over 8 bases. The CDR3 totals 14 residues. Germline CDR1 and CDR2: MNHEY and SVGAGI. Trimming cost V 5 bases and J 5 bases; bases outside gene matches: 7. CDR3 region: CASSTDRGMETQYF. The CDR3 bases are TGTGCCAGCAGTACAGACAGGGGAATGGAGACCCAGTACTTC.

The gene calls are TRBV19 and TRBJ2-2; 9 nucleotides line up with TRBD1. CDR3 length: 17 amino acids. Germline lookup yields CDR1 LNHDA and CDR2 SQIVND (reference sequence). J lost 5 bases, V lost 1 base, and 8 bases had no gene match. The CDR3 sequence: CASSIVWTGAMTGELFF. DNA of the CDR3: TGTGCCAGTAGTATAGTGTGGACAGGGGCTATGACCGGGGAGCTGTTTTTT. Drawing the rest from reference TRBV19 and TRBJ2-2, the complete variable domain is DGGITQSPKYLFRKEGQNVTLSCEQNLNHDAMYWYRQDPGQGLRLIYYSQIVNDFQKGDIAEGYSVSREKKESFPLTVTSAQKNPTAFYLCASSIVWTGAMTGELFFGEGSRLTVL.

This rearrangement joins TRBV4-1 to TRBJ1-1; 8 nucleotides align to TRBD1. Trimming removed 1 base from V and 1 base from J; junction bases left unmatched: 2. This CDR3 spans 15 amino acids. The germline V gene has CDR1 MGHRA and CDR2 YSYEKL. CDR3 amino acids: CASSQGGQGNTEAFF. CDR3 DNA: TGCGCCAGCAGCCAAGGAGGACAGGGGAACACTGAAGCTTTCTTT.

J is TRBJ2-5 and V is TRBV11-2; D possibly corresponds to TRBD2 (5 bases). Trimming removed 1 base at V and 5 bases at J, with 8 bases between. From germline, CDR1 is SGHAT and CDR2 FQNNGV. This CDR3 contains 13 residues. The CDR3 is CASSLGESETQYF. In DNA, the CDR3 is TGTGCCAGCAGCTTAGGGGAGTCGGAGACCCAGTACTTC.

This rearrangement joins TRBV2 to TRBJ1-1, with a tentative D call TRBD1 (5 bases). The CDR3 consists of 13 residues. The germline V gene has CDR1 SNHLY and CDR2 FYNNEI. Trimming pared 5 bases from V and 1 base from J, leaving 8 bases between. CDR3 residues: CASSTQGNTEAFF. CDR3 in DNA: TGTGCCAGCAGTACCCAGGGGAACACTGAAGCTTTCTTT.

The chain combines TRBV30 with TRBJ2-6; TRBD1 might be the D (5 bases). The germline V gene has CDR1 GTSNPN and CDR2 SVGIG (reference sequence). Trimming removed 3 bases at V and 2 bases at J, with 14 bases between. The CDR3 is 16 amino acids. The CDR3 bases are TGTGCCTGGAGAGCCCTCAGGGCCCCTGGGGCCAACGTCCTGACTTTC. This encodes CAWRALRAPGANVLTF.

In regard to this clone: Other nucleotide sequences from this sample produce the same CDR3. The chain is built from TRBV18 and TRBJ2-3, with 8 bases that match TRBD2. J lost 1 base, V lost 3 bases, and 3 bases had no gene match. CDR1 is KGHSH, CDR2 LQKENI, per germline. The CDR3 loop spans 15 amino acids. The CDR3 DNA reads as TGTGCCAGCTCACCCGAACTAGCGGGCACAGATACGCAGTATTTT. Encoded protein: CASSPELAGTDTQYF.

This clone occurred a few times. The rearrangement joins TRBV29-1 to TRBJ1-4, with a weak D call TRBD1 (6 bases). Germline CDR1 SQVTM, CDR2 ANQGSEA. The CDR3 consists of 14 residues. Deletions cut 0 bases from V and 6 bases from J, with 11 bases between. The CDR3 protein is CSVEDWGRDEKLFF. DNA of the CDR3: TGCAGCGTTGAAGATTGGGGGCGTGATGAAAAACTGTTTTTT.

J is TRBJ2-3 and V is TRBV10-3; perhaps TRBD2 as D (5 bases). Between the trimmed V and J ends, which lost 11 bases and 0 bases, there was a span of 12 bases. The germline CDR1 and CDR2 sequences are ENHRY and SYGVKD. This CDR3 is built from 13 residues. The CDR3 sequence is CAAGSGSTDTQYF. CDR3 nucleotides: TGTGCCGCCGGGTCGGGGAGCACAGATACGCAGTATTTT.

This chain connects TRBV4-2 to TRBJ1-1; no clear D. Germline values: CDR1 LGHNA, CDR2 YNFKEQ. V was shortened by 0 bases and J by 6 bases, with 5 bases between the two germline ends. The CDR3 is 12 amino acids. The CDR3 reads CASSQDRAEAFF. In DNA, the CDR3 is TGTGCCAGCAGCCAAGATCGGGCTGAAGCTTTCTTT.

This clone occurred once. This CDR3 is CACHVTGGKGQPQHF. The CDR3, as DNA: TGTGCCTGCCACGTAACAGGAGGGAAGGGGCAGCCCCAGCATTTT. V usage is TRBV30 and J usage is TRBJ1-5, with TRBD1 as a possible D gene (5 bases). The ends were cut back, 6 bases at V and 7 bases at J, with 22 bases in the middle. Germline CDR1 GTSNPN, CDR2 SVGIG (reference sequence). The CDR3 is 15 residues long.

The chain uses TRBV24-1 and TRBJ1-5; D not certain. The V gene's germline CDR1 is KGHDR and CDR2 SFDVKD. The CDR3 is 11 residues long. V was clipped by 5 bases and J by 6 bases, with 4 bases between them. The CDR3 spells CATSVVQPQHF. The CDR3 nucleotides read TGTGCCACCAGTGTAGTTCAGCCCCAGCATTTT.

The gene calls are TRBV3-1 (or the pseudogene TRBV3-2) and TRBJ1-2, with D perhaps TRBD1 (6 bases). The CDR3 covers 14 residues. The V gene's germline CDR1 is LGHDT and CDR2 YNNKEL (reference sequence). Trimming removed 1 base from V and 3 bases from J, with 9 bases in between. In DNA, the CDR3 is TGTGCCAGCAGCCAAGGGACAGCCCACTATGGCTACACCTTC. Its protein product is CASSQGTAHYGYTF.

This chain links TRBV20-1 with TRBJ1-6; 7 bases are a match to TRBD1. With V trimmed by 3 bases and J by 6 bases, 8 bases remained unmatched. CDR3 length: 15 residues. CDR1 and CDR2 from the germline V gene are DFQATT and SNEGSKA (reference sequence). CDR3 region: CSASRDSFPNSPLHF. The CDR3 DNA reads TGCAGTGCTAGTCGGGACAGTTTTCCTAATTCACCCCTCCACTTT.

The gene calls are TRBV27 and TRBJ2-3, with D maybe TRBD1 (5 bases). Germline V gene lookup returns CDR1 MNHEY and CDR2 SMNVEV (reference sequence). Trimming took off 6 bases at V and 3 bases at J, with 22 bases between the two ends. The CDR3 is 17 residues long. CDR3 in DNA: TGTGCCAGCAGACTTCCTGGGGCAGGGCTGGGAACAGATACGCAGTATTTT. Translated, it gives CASRLPGAGLGTDTQYF.

V and J are TRBV28 and TRBJ2-7; TRBD1 aligns across 7 bases. CDR1 and CDR2 (germline): MDHEN, SYDVKM. The trim removed 2 bases at V and 1 base at J, leaving 5 bases unmatched. There are 15 residues in the CDR3. The CDR3 DNA reads TGTGCCAGCAGTTTACCGGTACAGGGGTCCTACGAGCAGTACTTC. This translates into CASSLPVQGSYEQYF. Looking up the rest from reference TRBV28 and TRBJ2-7 gives the full variable domain: DVKVTQSSRYLVKRTGEKVFLECVQDMDHENMFWYRQDPGLGLRLIYFSYDVKMKEKGDIPEGYSVSREKKERFSLILESASTNQTSMYLCASSLPVQGSYEQYFGPGTRLTVT.

The table lists this clone with a count of one. This chain links TRBV24-1 with TRBJ2-1, with 8 bases that match TRBD1. This CDR3 spans 15 amino acids. V gave up 6 bases and J gave up 8 bases; unmatched junction bases: 11. CDR1 and CDR2 from the germline V gene are KGHDR and SFDVKD. CDR3: CATSSGPTGGHEQFF. DNA for the CDR3: TGTGCCACCAGTTCAGGTCCTACAGGGGGACATGAGCAGTTCTTC.

The chain links TRBV4-3 to TRBJ1-2; D may be TRBD1 (5 bases). V was pared by 1 base and J by 4 bases, with 10 bases between. The CDR3 consists of 14 residues. Germline values: CDR1 LGHNA, CDR2 YSLEER. The CDR3 nucleotides are TGCGCCAGCAGCCAAGCACAGGTGGGCTATGGCTACACCTTC. This gives the protein CASSQAQVGYGYTF.

In nucleotides, the CDR3 is TGCAGTGCTAGTAAGCGGGGGGGTATGATAGTCAAAAACATTCAGTACTTC. It translates to CSASKRGGMIVKNIQYF. This rearrangement joins TRBV20-1 to TRBJ2-4; 10 bases fit TRBD2. Germline V lookup: CDR1 DFQATT, CDR2 SNEGSKA (reference sequence). There are 17 residues in the CDR3. The junction had 11 bases not matched to a gene; V was cut back by 3 bases and J by 3 bases.

V usage is TRBV19 and J usage is TRBJ1-2, with 10 bases fitting TRBD1. CDR1 is LNHDA and CDR2 is SQIVND in the germline V gene (reference sequence). This CDR3 region has 15 residues. J lost 3 bases, V lost 3 bases, and 4 bases had no gene match. This CDR3 reads CASSMEGTGDYGYTF. The CDR3 DNA is TGTGCCAGTAGTATGGAAGGGACAGGGGACTATGGCTACACCTTC.